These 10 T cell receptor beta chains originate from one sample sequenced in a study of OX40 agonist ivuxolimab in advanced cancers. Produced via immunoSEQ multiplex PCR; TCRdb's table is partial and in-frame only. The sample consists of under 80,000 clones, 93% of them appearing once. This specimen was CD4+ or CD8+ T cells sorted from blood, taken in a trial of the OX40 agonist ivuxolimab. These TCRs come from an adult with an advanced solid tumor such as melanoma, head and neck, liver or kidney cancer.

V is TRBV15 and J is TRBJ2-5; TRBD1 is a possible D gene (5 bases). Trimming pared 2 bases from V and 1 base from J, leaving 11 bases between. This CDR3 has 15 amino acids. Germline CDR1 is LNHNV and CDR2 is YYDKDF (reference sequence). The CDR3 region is CATSRPDRLQETQYF. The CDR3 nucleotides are TGTGCCACCAGCAGACCCGACAGACTCCAAGAGACCCAGTACTTC.

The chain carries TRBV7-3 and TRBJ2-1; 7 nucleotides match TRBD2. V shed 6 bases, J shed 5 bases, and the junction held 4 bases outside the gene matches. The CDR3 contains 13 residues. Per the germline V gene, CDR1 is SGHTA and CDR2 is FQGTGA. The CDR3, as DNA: TGTGCCAGCAGTTACGGGGGGAACAATGAGCAGTTCTTC. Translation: CASSYGGNNEQFF.

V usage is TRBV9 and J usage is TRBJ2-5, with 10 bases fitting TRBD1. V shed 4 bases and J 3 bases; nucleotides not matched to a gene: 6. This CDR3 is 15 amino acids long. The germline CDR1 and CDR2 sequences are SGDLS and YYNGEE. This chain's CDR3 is CASSLGQGSKETQYF. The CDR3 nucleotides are TGTGCCAGCAGCCTGGGACAGGGGTCAAAAGAGACCCAGTACTTC.

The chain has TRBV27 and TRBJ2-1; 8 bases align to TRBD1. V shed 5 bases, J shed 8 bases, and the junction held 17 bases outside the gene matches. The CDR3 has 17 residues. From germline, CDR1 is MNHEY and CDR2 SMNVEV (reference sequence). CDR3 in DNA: TGTGCCAGCAGTGTACCTTATTCAGGGGGCGCGTTTCATGAGCAGTTCTTC. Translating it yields CASSVPYSGGAFHEQFF.

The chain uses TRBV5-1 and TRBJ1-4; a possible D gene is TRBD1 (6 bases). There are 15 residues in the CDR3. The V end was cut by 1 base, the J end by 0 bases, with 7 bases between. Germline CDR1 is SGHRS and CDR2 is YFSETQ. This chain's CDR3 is CASSLSGATNEKLFF. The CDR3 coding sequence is TGCGCCAGCAGCTTGTCAGGGGCAACTAATGAAAAACTGTTTTTT.

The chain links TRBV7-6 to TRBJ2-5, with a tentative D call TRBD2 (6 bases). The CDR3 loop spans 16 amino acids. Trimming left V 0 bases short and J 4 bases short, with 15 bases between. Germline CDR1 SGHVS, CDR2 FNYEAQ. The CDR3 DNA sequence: TGTGCCAGCAGCTTAGCGGGGTCAGGGCGGGGAGAGACCCAGTACTTC. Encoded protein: CASSLAGSGRGETQYF.

Here the CDR3 reads CASRGQGGETQYF. In DNA, the CDR3 is TGTGCCAGCAGGGGACAGGGGGGAGAGACCCAGTACTTC. The V call is TRBV6-1, the J call TRBJ2-5; 11 bases fit TRBD1. The V and J ends lost 6 bases and 4 bases, in that order; junction bases with no gene match: 1. The CDR3 spans 13 residues. Germline CDR1 and CDR2: MNHNS and SASEGT.

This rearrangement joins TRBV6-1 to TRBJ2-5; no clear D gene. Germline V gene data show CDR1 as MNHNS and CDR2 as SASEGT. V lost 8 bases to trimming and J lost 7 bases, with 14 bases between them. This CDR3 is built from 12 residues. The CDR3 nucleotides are TGTGCCAGCCGAATGGCCCTAAGGACCCAGTACTTC. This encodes CASRMALRTQYF.

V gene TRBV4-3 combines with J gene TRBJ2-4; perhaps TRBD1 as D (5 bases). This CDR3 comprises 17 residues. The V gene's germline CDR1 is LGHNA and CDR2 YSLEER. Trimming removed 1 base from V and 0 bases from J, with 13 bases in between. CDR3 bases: TGCGCCAGCAGCCAAGGGGCAGGGTACTTAGCCAAAAACATTCAGTACTTC. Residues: CASSQGAGYLAKNIQYF.

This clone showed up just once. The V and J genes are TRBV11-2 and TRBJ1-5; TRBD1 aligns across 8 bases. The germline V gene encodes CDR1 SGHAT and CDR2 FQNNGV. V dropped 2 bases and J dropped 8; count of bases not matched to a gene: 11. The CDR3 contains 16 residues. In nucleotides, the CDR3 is TGTGCCAGCAGCTTACAAGGGACAGGAGGGAATGAGCCCCAGCATTTT. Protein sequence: CASSLQGTGGNEPQHF.